This passage covers 31 T cell receptor beta chains from one sample sequenced in a study of shared clonotypes between healthy human individuals. Positive CCR7 selection of CD45RO-negative cells yielded the naive CD8 cells, and terminally differentiated effector memory CD45RA+ cells were excluded. Generated by immunoSEQ multiplex PCR, the TCRdb table keeps only in-frame clones and is missing some. The sample comprises about 1.9 million clones, just under 95% of which are singletons, and over 1.5% rests with the top ten. The sequencing input was naive CD8+ T cells from PBMCs. The receptors were sampled from a man younger than 35 in good health. Some clones in this sample may be carry-over from other donors' samples.

The chain is built from TRBV10-3 and TRBJ2-1, with 8 bases matching TRBD2. The V gene's germline CDR1 is ENHRY and CDR2 SYGVKD. This CDR3 is built from 14 residues. V was pared by 8 bases and J by 1 base, with 4 bases of the junction left unmatched. CDR3 DNA sequence: TGTGCCATCCAACTAGCGGATTCCTACAATGAGCAGTTCTTC. Translated: CAIQLADSYNEQFF.

V gene TRBV11-2 combines with J gene TRBJ2-1; D is tentatively TRBD1 or TRBD2 (5 bases each). Trimming shortened V by 5 bases and J by 7 bases, and 21 bases separated the two germline ends. The CDR3 covers 16 residues. Germline assignment: CDR1 SGHAT and CDR2 FQNNGV. CDR3 in amino acids: CASSRSGTRAWNEQFF. CDR3 nucleotides: TGTGCCAGCAGCCGCTCCGGGACCAGGGCCTGGAATGAGCAGTTCTTC.

The sample holds one count of this clone. The chain joins TRBV6-6 to TRBJ2-7; 8 bases map to TRBD2. This CDR3 contains 15 residues. Germline-derived CDR1 and CDR2 are MNHNY and SVGAGI (reference sequence). The V gene end was trimmed by 4 bases and the J gene end by 7 bases; junction bases not matched to a gene: 12. The CDR3 sequence is CASSSGTSSVGEQYF. The CDR3 DNA reads TGTGCCAGCAGTTCCGGGACTAGTTCGGTGGGAGAGCAGTACTTC.

This clone has only one observation. Other nucleotide sequences from this sample produce the same CDR3. This chain joins TRBV27 and TRBJ2-7; the match to TRBD2 covers 8 bases. Germline lookup yields CDR1 MNHEY and CDR2 SMNVEV (reference sequence). The CDR3 is 14 amino acids. With V trimmed by 2 bases and J by 2 bases, 2 bases remained unmatched. The CDR3 sequence: CASSLRGRTYEQYF. The CDR3 DNA follows: TGTGCCAGCAGTTTACGCGGGAGGACCTACGAGCAGTACTTC.

This clone was seen just once. The chain employs TRBV7-3 and TRBJ2-7, with no clear D. V was pared by 5 bases and J by 6 bases, with 20 bases between. This CDR3 is built from 15 residues. Germline CDR1 is SGHTA and CDR2 is FQGTGA. The chain's CDR3 is CASSPGVVTGSEQYF. In DNA, the CDR3 is TGTGCCAGCAGCCCCGGTGTAGTGACGGGTTCCGAGCAGTACTTC.

A note on this clone: The sample holds other DNA sequences that translate to the same CDR3. The chain recombines TRBV5-1 with TRBJ1-1; 7 nucleotides match TRBD1. Germline V lookup: CDR1 SGHRS, CDR2 YFSETQ. The ends lost 4 bases at V and 5 bases at J; junction bases unmatched: 5. The CDR3 consists of 13 residues. Here the CDR3 DNA reads TGCGCCAGCAGCCTAGGGGGCGGTACTGAAGCTTTCTTT. Protein sequence: CASSLGGGTEAFF.

The chain combines TRBV29-1 with TRBJ1-2; 7 bases align to TRBD1. J was trimmed by 1 base and V by 6 bases; bases with no gene match: 8. The CDR3 sequence is 14 residues long. CDR1 and CDR2 (germline): SQVTM, ANQGSEA. CDR3 bases: TGCAGCGTGGCTGACAGGGAGAATAACTATGGCTACACCTTC. This encodes CSVADRENNYGYTF.

V gene TRBV6-5 combines with J gene TRBJ2-7, with D perhaps assigned TRBD1 or TRBD2 (5 bases each). V lost 2 bases to trimming and J lost 9 bases, with 11 bases between them. Germline V lookup: CDR1 MNHEY, CDR2 SVGAGI. The CDR3 contains 12 residues. CDR3 amino acids: CASSYEGHRQYF. The CDR3, as DNA: TGTGCCAGCAGTTACGAGGGGCATAGGCAGTACTTC.

This clone was seen only once. The chain joins TRBV7-6 to TRBJ2-1; the D is unclear. The CDR3 runs 12 residues. Trimming shortened V by 1 base and J by 13 bases, and 11 bases separated the two germline ends. Germline V lookup: CDR1 SGHVS, CDR2 FNYEAQ. CDR3 sequence: CASSLVTADQFF. As DNA, the CDR3 is TGTGCCAGCAGCTTAGTTACGGCAGATCAGTTCTTC. The entire variable domain, with the rest obtained from reference TRBV7-6 and TRBJ2-1, is as follows: GAGVSQSPRYKVTKRGQDVALRCDPISGHVSLYWYRQALGQGPEFLTYFNYEAQQDKSGLPNDRFSAERPEGSISTLTIQRTEQRDSAMYRCASSLVTADQFFGPGTRLTVL.

J is TRBJ1-2 and V is TRBV7-3; D is ambiguous. The V end lost 2 bases, the J end lost 5 bases, and 9 bases lay between the germline ends. This CDR3 comprises 13 residues. The germline gives CDR1 SGHTA, CDR2 FQGTGA. DNA for the CDR3: TGTGCCAGCAGCTTAGGCCCAGCTTATGGCTACACCTTC. Amino acids: CASSLGPAYGYTF.

V and J are TRBV28 and TRBJ2-3, with TRBD2 identical over 14 bases. Per germline, CDR1 MDHEN and CDR2 SYDVKM. The CDR3 is 21 residues long. V shed 3 bases and J 0 bases; nucleotides not matched to a gene: 14. The CDR3 nucleotides are TGTGCCAGCAGTTTTACCGGACTAGCGGGAGGATCGACGACTAGCACAGATACGCAGTATTTT. Protein sequence: CASSFTGLAGGSTTSTDTQYF. The whole variable domain, filled in from reference TRBV28 and TRBJ2-3, reads DVKVTQSSRYLVKRTGEKVFLECVQDMDHENMFWYRQDPGLGLRLIYFSYDVKMKEKGDIPEGYSVSREKKERFSLILESASTNQTSMYLCASSFTGLAGGSTTSTDTQYFGPGTRLTVL.

The chain recombines TRBV27 with TRBJ2-2; the D gene is possibly TRBD1 (5 bases). The V gene lost 6 bases and the J gene lost 0 bases, with 11 bases spanning the gap. Germline V gives CDR1 MNHEY, CDR2 SMNVEV (reference sequence). This CDR3 has 15 residues. CDR3 DNA sequence: TGTGCCAGCAGCACTGGACAAACGAACACCGGGGAGCTGTTTTTT. This sequence encodes CASSTGQTNTGELFF.

The chain carries TRBV7-9 and TRBJ1-5; D ambiguous. Trimming took off 2 bases at V and 5 bases at J, with 10 bases between the two ends. This CDR3 is built from 14 residues. Germline V CDR1 and CDR2: SEHNR, FQNEAQ (reference sequence). The CDR3 here is CASSLSPPDQPQHF. Here the CDR3 DNA reads TGTGCCAGCAGCTTATCCCCTCCCGATCAGCCCCAGCATTTT.

This clone turned up a few times. Other DNA variants within this sample encode the same CDR3. The chain carries TRBV27 and TRBJ2-1; D remains unclear. V was pared by 0 bases and J by 2 bases, with 2 bases between. The CDR3 spans 13 residues. From germline, CDR1 is MNHEY and CDR2 SMNVEV (reference sequence). The CDR3 DNA is TGTGCCAGCAGTTTATCCCCCTACAATGAGCAGTTCTTC. Protein sequence: CASSLSPYNEQFF.

The rearrangement links TRBV21-1 to TRBJ1-5; the D segment call TRBD1 is taken from the table without a DNA check. TRBV21-1 corresponds to a pseudogene. The length of the CDR3 is 16 residues. CDR3 in amino acids: CASSKAQGLCNQPQHF. The CDR3 DNA sequence: TGTGCCAGCAGCAAAGCCCAGGGTTTGTGCAATCAGCCCCAGCATTTT.

The V and J genes are TRBV4-1 and TRBJ2-5, with D maybe TRBD2 (6 bases). Trimming left V 1 base short and J 3 bases short, with 12 bases between. This CDR3 region has 15 residues. CDR1 is MGHRA, CDR2 YSYEKL, per germline. CDR3 bases: TGCGCCAGCAGCCAAGTTCCGGGGGTGGAAGAGACCCAGTACTTC. Translation: CASSQVPGVEETQYF.

The chain employs TRBV9 and TRBJ2-1; weak D call: TRBD2 (6 bases). The CDR3 has 15 residues. CDR1 is SGDLS and CDR2 is YYNGEE in the germline V gene. V gave up 0 bases and J gave up 12 bases, with 19 bases separating them. The CDR3 reads CASSVGGSATEGQFF. The CDR3 region has the DNA TGTGCCAGCAGCGTAGGGGGCAGCGCGACGGAGGGGCAGTTCTTC.

The rearrangement links TRBV4-1 to TRBJ1-1, with 8 bases fitting TRBD1. The CDR3 has 16 residues. J was trimmed by 0 bases and V by 4 bases; bases with no gene match: 7. Germline CDR1 MGHRA, CDR2 YSYEKL. The CDR3: CASSLHQGALNTEAFF. Here the CDR3 DNA reads TGCGCCAGCAGCCTACACCAGGGGGCACTGAACACTGAAGCTTTCTTT.

The chain recombines TRBV5-5 with TRBJ2-7, with D perhaps TRBD2 (7 bases). The CDR3 contains 14 residues. With 2 bases removed from V and 4 bases from J, the gap between germline ends came to 13 bases. Germline CDR1 is SGHKS and CDR2 is YYEKEE (reference sequence). DNA for the CDR3: TGTGCCAGCAGCTTAATACAGGGAGGGTACGAGCAGTACTTC. Its translation is CASSLIQGGYEQYF.

CDR3 nucleotides: TGTGCCAGCAGCCTCGGGGGGAGGGCCACAGATACGCAGTATTTT. It encodes CASSLGGRATDTQYF. J is TRBJ2-3 and V is TRBV9; 7 bases fit TRBD2. Per germline, CDR1 SGDLS and CDR2 YYNGEE. V trimming: 4 bases; J trimming: 2 bases; junction bases outside the gene matches: 7. CDR3 length: 15 residues.

The rearrangement links TRBV7-2 to TRBJ2-1; TRBD2 agrees at 8 bases. The CDR3 is made up of 19 amino acids. Germline CDR1 reads SGHTA; CDR2 reads FQGNSA. Losses at the gene ends were 3 bases for V and 2 bases for J; bases not matched to a gene: 15. The CDR3 protein is CASSFQYPLAGRTYNEQFF. The CDR3 DNA is TGTGCCAGCAGCTTTCAATATCCTTTAGCGGGACGCACCTACAATGAGCAGTTCTTC.

This chain joins TRBV10-3 and TRBJ2-2, with D perhaps assigned TRBD1 or TRBD2 (5 bases each). CDR1 is ENHRY, CDR2 SYGVKD, per germline. Trimming pared 1 base from V and 2 bases from J, leaving 14 bases between. The CDR3 loop spans 17 amino acids. CDR3 sequence (DNA): TGTGCCATCAGTGAGTTCTGGGGGTCCCCTAACACCGGGGAGCTGTTTTTT. It encodes CAISEFWGSPNTGELFF.

The genes are TRBV28 and TRBJ2-7; TRBD1 aligns across 8 bases. With V trimmed by 5 bases and J by 2 bases, 8 bases remained unmatched. There are 15 residues in the CDR3. Germline CDR1 MDHEN, CDR2 SYDVKM. DNA of the CDR3: TGTGCCAGCAGTCCCAGGGACAGGCAAGCCTACGAGCAGTACTTC. Amino acids: CASSPRDRQAYEQYF.

The CDR3 reads CASSPPGQPYEQYF. The CDR3 DNA reads as TGTGCCAGCAGTCCCCCGGGACAGCCCTACGAGCAGTACTTC. The rearrangement links TRBV27 to TRBJ2-7; 7 bases align to TRBD1. The CDR3 contains 14 residues. Germline CDR1 and CDR2: MNHEY and SMNVEV (reference sequence). With V trimmed by 5 bases and J by 2 bases, 6 bases remained unmatched.

V and J are TRBV4-3 and TRBJ2-7; either TRBD1 or TRBD2 may fit D (5 bases each). The CDR3 spans 15 residues. With 1 base removed from V and 2 bases from J, the gap between germline ends came to 12 bases. Germline loops: CDR1 LGHNA, CDR2 YSLEER. CDR3: CASSQGRQGTYEQYF. DNA for the CDR3: TGCGCCAGCAGCCAAGGGAGGCAGGGCACCTACGAGCAGTACTTC.

The chain has TRBV5-1 and TRBJ2-5; D perhaps matches TRBD1 (5 bases). Looked up from germline, CDR1 is SGHRS and CDR2 is YFSETQ. V gave up 2 bases and J gave up 4 bases, with 15 bases separating them. This CDR3 is built from 15 residues. The CDR3 DNA sequence: TGCGCCAGCAGCTTTACCCAGGGTGTGCTAGAGACCCAGTACTTC. This translates into CASSFTQGVLETQYF. Drawing the rest from reference TRBV5-1 and TRBJ2-5, the complete variable domain is KAGVTQTPRYLIKTRGQQVTLSCSPISGHRSVSWYQQTPGQGLQFLFEYFSETQRNKGNFPGRFSGRQFSNSRSEMNVSTLELGDSALYLCASSFTQGVLETQYFGPGTRLLVL.

The V call is TRBV27, the J call TRBJ2-1, with TRBD2 as a possible D gene (7 bases). Germline CDR1 and CDR2: MNHEY and SMNVEV (reference sequence). Between the trimmed V and J ends, which lost 10 bases and 1 base, there was a span of 11 bases. This CDR3 is built from 13 residues. The CDR3 bases are TGTGCCACGGGGGGCCTATCCTACAATGAGCAGTTCTTC. The encoded protein is CATGGLSYNEQFF.

The gene calls are TRBV7-2 and TRBJ1-2; tentative D call: TRBD1 (5 bases). Germline CDR1 reads SGHTA; CDR2 reads FQGNSA. V gave up 0 bases and J gave up 3 bases, with 8 bases separating them. The CDR3 consists of 14 residues. The CDR3 reads CASSLARVDYGYTF. The CDR3 bases are TGTGCCAGCAGCTTAGCCAGGGTGGACTATGGCTACACCTTC.

The chain recombines TRBV7-2 with TRBJ1-3, with a tentative D call TRBD1 (5 bases). Deletions cut 0 bases from V and 2 bases from J, with 11 bases between. CDR1 is SGHTA and CDR2 is FQGNSA in the germline V gene. The CDR3 consists of 16 residues. The DNA for the CDR3 is TGTGCCAGCAGCTTAGCGGGGTCGGGGGCTGGAAACACCATATATTTT. Residues: CASSLAGSGAGNTIYF.

CDR3 in amino acids: CASGLGTSSYNEQFF. The CDR3 bases are TGTGCTAGTGGTTTAGGGACAAGCTCCTACAATGAGCAGTTCTTC. The rearrangement joins TRBV12-5 to TRBJ2-1; D is possibly TRBD1 (6 bases). V gave up 3 bases and J gave up 0 bases, with 9 bases separating them. This CDR3 contains 15 residues. CDR1 and CDR2 (germline): LGHNT, FRNRAP.

The genes are TRBV7-7 and TRBJ2-5, with unresolved D. V dropped 1 base and J dropped 4 bases, with 13 bases sitting between them. Germline lookup yields CDR1 SSHAT and CDR2 FNYEAQ (reference sequence). The CDR3 contains 15 residues. CDR3 amino acids: CASSLGSGIGETQYF. In DNA, the CDR3 is TGTGCCAGCAGCTTAGGGTCTGGGATTGGAGAGACCCAGTACTTC.